What follows are 23 T cell receptor beta chains derived from one specimen sequenced in a study of blood T cell repertoires in COVID-19. Assay used: immunoSEQ multiplex PCR; TCRdb lists only in-frame clones, some missing. The sample has a few hundred thousand clones; 70% to 90% are singletons. Sequences were obtained from PBMCs or T cells enriched from blood (not recorded which). These receptors were obtained from a woman aged 25-40 years who had recovered from COVID-19.

V and J are TRBV7-2 and TRBJ1-2, with D uncertain. From germline, CDR1 is SGHTA and CDR2 FQGNSA. CDR3 length: 14 amino acids. Trimming stripped 5 bases from V and 4 bases from J, with 14 bases between. The CDR3 is CASSPGPRVYGYTF. The CDR3 DNA is TGTGCCAGCAGCCCCGGTCCGAGGGTCTATGGCTACACCTTC.

This clone was detected once. V gene TRBV7-9 combines with J gene TRBJ1-4; 9 positions match TRBD1. CDR1 and CDR2 (germline): SEHNR, FQNEAQ (reference sequence). Trimming at V came to 5 bases and at J to 6 bases, leaving 7 bases not matched to a gene. This CDR3 spans 15 amino acids. CDR3 sequence reads: CASSPGDREHEKLFF. The DNA for the CDR3 is TGTGCCAGCAGCCCAGGGGACAGGGAGCATGAAAAACTGTTTTTT.

The sample holds a few counts of this clone. The chain carries TRBV29-1 and TRBJ1-1; D possibly corresponds to TRBD1 (5 bases). Germline values: CDR1 SQVTM, CDR2 ANQGSEA. V was trimmed by 2 bases and J by 5 bases, leaving 21 bases between them. The CDR3 extends over 16 amino acids. DNA for the CDR3: TGCAGCGTTGAATTGGCCTCACAGGACCGTGGGACTGAAGCTTTCTTT. It translates to CSVELASQDRGTEAFF.

The chain couples TRBV11-2 to TRBJ2-7, with D perhaps matching TRBD1 (5 bases). The ends were cut back, 3 bases at V and 5 bases at J, with 11 bases in the middle. The germline V gene has CDR1 SGHAT and CDR2 FQNNGV. The CDR3 covers 13 residues. The CDR3 nucleotides read TGTGCCAGCAGCTTCAGGGTTCGGGACGAGCAGTACTTC. It translates to CASSFRVRDEQYF. The whole variable domain, filled in from reference TRBV11-2 and TRBJ2-7, reads EAGVAQSPRYKIIEKRQSVAFWCNPISGHATLYWYQQILGQGPKLLIQFQNNGVVDDSQLPKDRFSAERLKGVDSTLKIQPAKLEDSAVYLCASSFRVRDEQYFGPGTRLTVT.

This sequence joins TRBV6-5 and TRBJ1-4, with D hard to call. Germline values: CDR1 MNHEY, CDR2 SVGAGI. CDR3 length: 15 amino acids. With 7 bases removed from V and 7 bases from J, the gap between germline ends came to 19 bases. CDR3 bases: TGTGCCAGCAAGAAAACAGCCCCCAGCGGTGAAAAACTGTTTTTT. It translates to CASKKTAPSGEKLFF.

The chain uses TRBV21-1 and TRBJ1-4; the listed D gene, TRBD1, was not tested against the DNA. TRBV21-1 is marked as a pseudogene. The CDR3 has 14 residues. The chain's CDR3 is CASRLTGPIEKLFF. Written as DNA, the CDR3 is TGTGCCAGTAGACTGACAGGGCCTATTGAAAAACTGTTTTTT.

The rearrangement uses TRBV28 and TRBJ1-3, with D hard to call. The CDR3 covers 13 residues. The V and J ends lost 5 bases and 0 bases respectively, with 5 bases between them. Looked up from germline, CDR1 is MDHEN and CDR2 is SYDVKM. CDR3 sequence: CASSEHSGNTIYF. CDR3 nucleotide sequence: TGTGCCAGCAGTGAGCACTCTGGAAACACCATATATTTT.

The chain has TRBV15 and TRBJ2-3, with 11 bases fitting TRBD2. The CDR3 is 16 amino acids. The germline V gene has CDR1 LNHNV and CDR2 YYDKDF (reference sequence). V gave up 1 base and J gave up 7 bases; unmatched junction bases: 7. CDR3 region: CATSRGVSGGANTQYF. The CDR3 region has the DNA TGTGCCACCAGCAGAGGGGTTAGCGGGGGGGCAAATACGCAGTATTTT.

CDR3 in amino acids: CASSLGGVQETQYF. CDR3 coding DNA: TGTGCCAGCAGCCTCGGCGGGGTGCAAGAGACCCAGTACTTC. The gene calls are TRBV9 and TRBJ2-5, with a weak D call TRBD2 (6 bases). The CDR3 runs to 14 residues. The V end was cut by 4 bases, the J end by 2 bases, with 12 bases between. In germline, CDR1 is SGDLS, CDR2 YYNGEE.

The chain recombines TRBV28 with TRBJ1-1; D is unresolved. The CDR3 runs 13 residues. V was pared by 6 bases and J by 8 bases, with 16 bases between. The germline V gene has CDR1 MDHEN and CDR2 SYDVKM. CDR3 region: CASSWAAGSEAFF. The CDR3 nucleotides read TGTGCCAGCAGCTGGGCGGCGGGTTCGGAAGCTTTCTTT.

The rearrangement uses TRBV29-1 and TRBJ1-5; 7 bases map to TRBD1. This CDR3 has 14 amino acids. Looked up from germline, CDR1 is SQVTM and CDR2 is ANQGSEA. The V and J ends lost 6 bases and 1 base, in that order; junction bases with no gene match: 6. CDR3 in amino acids: CSVLTGSSNQPQHF. The CDR3 DNA is TGCAGCGTCTTGACAGGGTCGAGCAATCAGCCCCAGCATTTT.

The chain uses TRBV7-8 and TRBJ2-1; D is unclear. The CDR3 is 15 amino acids. Germline V lookup: CDR1 SGHVS, CDR2 FQNEAQ. Trimming shortened V by 2 bases and J by 0 bases, and 8 bases separated the two germline ends. In nucleotides, the CDR3 is TGTGCCAGCAGCTTAAAGGAGAGCTCCTACAATGAGCAGTTCTTC. Translated: CASSLKESSYNEQFF.

This CDR3 reads CASSLVGGRETQYF. The CDR3 nucleotides are TGTGCCAGCAGCTTGGTCGGGGGGAGGGAGACCCAGTACTTC. V is TRBV5-6 and J is TRBJ2-5; 7 nucleotides align to TRBD2. The CDR3 sequence is 14 residues long. The ends lost 0 bases at V and 5 bases at J; junction bases unmatched: 4. The germline V gene has CDR1 SGHDT and CDR2 YYEEEE. The variable domain in full, completed from reference TRBV5-6 and TRBJ2-5, reads DAGVTQSPTHLIKTRGQQVTLRCSPKSGHDTVSWYQQALGQGPQFIFQYYEEEERQRGNFPDRFSGHQFPNYSSELNVNALLLGDSALYLCASSLVGGRETQYFGPGTRLLVL.

V usage is TRBV3-1 (or the pseudogene TRBV3-2) and J usage is TRBJ2-3; no clear D. With 8 bases removed from V and 3 bases from J, the gap between germline ends came to 12 bases. Germline assignment: CDR1 LGHDT and CDR2 YNNKEL (reference sequence). The CDR3 has 13 amino acids. CDR3 residues: CASAPGDTDTQYF. CDR3 DNA: TGTGCCAGCGCCCCAGGTGATACAGATACGCAGTATTTT.

This rearrangement joins TRBV10-3 to TRBJ2-3; D gene ambiguous. The germline V gene encodes CDR1 ENHRY and CDR2 SYGVKD. V was shortened by 6 bases and J by 6 bases, with 10 bases between the two germline ends. The CDR3 runs 12 residues. The CDR3 DNA sequence: TGTGCCATCAGCCCGCGTGTGGATACGCAGTATTTT. It specifies CAISPRVDTQYF.

A word on this clone: A junction boundary mismatches the germline segment, possibly from a read error. The chain employs TRBV11-3 and TRBJ2-1; perhaps TRBD2 as D (5 bases). The CDR3 runs 12 residues. In germline, CDR1 is SGHNT, CDR2 YENEEA. The CDR3 bases are TGTGCCAGCAGCTCCGTCTCGACACTAGGACTCTTC. It translates to CASSSVSTLGLF.

The CDR3 DNA follows: TGCAGCGGCACGGGACTAGCGGGAGGCCCCTCCTACAATGAGCAGTTCTTC. Translation gives CSGTGLAGGPSYNEQFF. J is TRBJ2-1 and V is TRBV29-1, with 15 bases fitting TRBD2. CDR3 size: 17 residues. The germline V gene encodes CDR1 SQVTM and CDR2 ANQGSEA. V was clipped by 7 bases and J by 0 bases; unmatched bases: 7.

The rearrangement links TRBV12-5 to TRBJ2-5, with 8 bases identical to TRBD1. The CDR3 sequence is 13 residues long. The junction had 7 bases not matched to a gene; V was cut back by 7 bases and J by 6 bases. Germline V gene data show CDR1 as LGHNT and CDR2 as FRNRAP. Written as DNA, the CDR3 is TGTGCTAGTGCGCAGGGGGCATGGAAGACCCAGTACTTC. It translates to CASAQGAWKTQYF.

This clone was seen a few times. The sample contains more than one DNA sequence encoding this CDR3. This CDR3 reads CASTPSTDTQYF. Here the CDR3 DNA reads TGTGCCAGCACCCCCAGTACAGATACGCAGTATTTT. The V gene is TRBV11-2, the J gene TRBJ2-3; D call uncertain. V gave up 7 bases and J gave up 3 bases, with 8 bases separating them. Germline V gene data show CDR1 as SGHAT and CDR2 as FQNNGV. The CDR3 sequence is 12 residues long.

This chain joins TRBV30 and TRBJ1-3, with 7 bases fitting TRBD1. V dropped 5 bases and J dropped 6; count of bases not matched to a gene: 16. The CDR3 is made up of 16 amino acids. Germline lookup yields CDR1 GTSNPN and CDR2 SVGIG (reference sequence). The CDR3: CAWGLLHTDRANTIYF. DNA for the CDR3: TGTGCCTGGGGCCTCCTCCACACCGACAGGGCAAACACCATATATTTT.

This rearrangement joins TRBV29-1 to TRBJ2-2; 9 bases align to TRBD1. J gave up 8 bases and V 5 bases, and 6 bases lay outside the gene matches. This CDR3 has 13 residues. CDR1 is SQVTM and CDR2 is ANQGSEA in the germline V gene. In DNA, the CDR3 is TGCAGCGTTCTCGACAGGGGGAAGGGGGAGCTGTTTTTT. Protein: CSVLDRGKGELFF.

The CDR3 spells CASTTTGGNQPQHF. CDR3 in DNA: TGTGCCAGTACCACTACAGGGGGCAATCAGCCCCAGCATTTT. This chain uses TRBV19 with TRBJ1-5; 7 nucleotides line up with TRBD1. Per germline, CDR1 LNHDA and CDR2 SQIVND (reference sequence). The V gene end was trimmed by 7 bases and the J gene end by 2 bases; junction bases not matched to a gene: 5. This CDR3 contains 14 residues.

The rearrangement uses TRBV27 and TRBJ2-5; the match to TRBD1 covers 8 bases. Losses at the gene ends were 4 bases for V and 7 bases for J; bases not matched to a gene: 11. The germline CDR1 and CDR2 sequences are MNHEY and SMNVEV (reference sequence). The CDR3 is 15 residues long. CDR3 sequence (DNA): TGTGCCAGCAGTTCATCGGGACAGGTGGGGGGGACCCAGTACTTC. Translating it yields CASSSSGQVGGTQYF.